This entry lists 6 T cell receptor beta chains sequenced from one sample in a study of shared clonotypes between healthy human individuals. Clones were sequenced by immunoSEQ multiplex PCR, and TCRdb holds only the in-frame ones, with some missing. The sample lists hundreds of thousands of clones; roughly 83% were seen once. The sequenced material came from PBMCs. The receptors were sampled from a woman aged 40-49 years in good health. Some clones in this sample may be carry-over from other donors' samples.

This chain uses TRBV19 with TRBJ1-1, with D perhaps TRBD1 (6 bases). CDR1 is LNHDA, CDR2 SQIVND, per germline (reference sequence). Trimming removed 7 bases from V and 2 bases from J, with 14 bases in between. The CDR3 is 14 amino acids. CDR3 in amino acids: CASTQWGRNTEAFF. CDR3 sequence (DNA): TGTGCCAGTACCCAGTGGGGGCGTAACACTGAAGCTTTCTTT.

J is TRBJ2-7 and V is TRBV2; D unclear. Trimming left V 3 bases short and J 5 bases short, with 8 bases between. Germline CDR1 is SNHLY and CDR2 is FYNNEI. There are 12 residues in the CDR3. The CDR3 reads CASSDPWNEQYF. As DNA, the CDR3 is TGTGCCAGCAGTGATCCGTGGAACGAGCAGTACTTC.

This chain joins TRBV7-3 and TRBJ2-1; D perhaps matches TRBD2 (5 bases). Germline CDR1 SGHTA, CDR2 FQGTGA. V lost 0 bases and J 6 bases, leaving 21 bases between the germline ends. The CDR3 consists of 18 residues. CDR3 sequence (DNA): TGTGCCAGCAGCTTAACCCCCATTGGCGGGCCCCTGGGCAATGAGCAGTTCTTC. As protein: CASSLTPIGGPLGNEQFF.

This clone was seen only a few times. The rearrangement links TRBV9 to TRBJ2-7, with unresolved D. The ends were cut back, 4 bases at V and 0 bases at J, with 11 bases in the middle. This CDR3 contains 14 residues. CDR1 SGDLS and CDR2 YYNGEE come from the germline V gene. CDR3 DNA sequence: TGTGCCAGCAGCCCCCAGGTGTCCTCCTACGAGCAGTACTTC. Protein product: CASSPQVSSYEQYF.

V is TRBV18 and J is TRBJ1-1; unclear D gene. The V end was cut by 3 bases, the J end by 1 base, with 9 bases between. Germline CDR1 and CDR2: KGHSH and LQKENI. The CDR3 consists of 14 residues. The DNA for the CDR3 is TGTGCCAGCTCACCGTTTGGCGGGAACACTGAAGCTTTCTTT. Translating it yields CASSPFGGNTEAFF. The complete variable domain, with remaining parts taken from reference TRBV18 and TRBJ1-1, reads NAGVMQNPRHLVRRRGQEARLRCSPMKGHSHVYWYRQLPEEGLKFMVYLQKENIIDESGMPKERFSAEFPKEGPSILRIQQVVRGDSAAYFCASSPFGGNTEAFFGQGTRLTVV.

The chain recombines TRBV29-1 with TRBJ1-1, with D maybe TRBD1 (6 bases). Germline values: CDR1 SQVTM, CDR2 ANQGSEA. With 6 bases removed from V and 2 bases from J, the gap between germline ends came to 16 bases. The CDR3 is 14 residues long. This chain's CDR3 is CSVLDPGHNTEAFF. CDR3 nucleotide sequence: TGCAGCGTCTTAGACCCGGGACACAACACTGAAGCTTTCTTT.